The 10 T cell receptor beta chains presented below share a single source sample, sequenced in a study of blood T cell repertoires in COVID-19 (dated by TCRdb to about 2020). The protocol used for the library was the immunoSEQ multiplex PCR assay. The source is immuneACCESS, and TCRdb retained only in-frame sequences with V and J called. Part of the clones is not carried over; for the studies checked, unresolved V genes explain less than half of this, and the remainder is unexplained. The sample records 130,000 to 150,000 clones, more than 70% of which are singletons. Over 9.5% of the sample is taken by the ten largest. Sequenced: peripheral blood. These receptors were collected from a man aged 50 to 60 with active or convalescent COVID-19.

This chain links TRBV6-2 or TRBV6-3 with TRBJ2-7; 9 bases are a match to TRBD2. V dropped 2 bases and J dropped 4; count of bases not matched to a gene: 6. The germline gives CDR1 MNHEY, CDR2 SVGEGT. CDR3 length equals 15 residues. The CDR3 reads CASSYGTSLRYEQYF. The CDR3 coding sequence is TGTGCCAGCAGTTACGGGACTAGCCTCAGGTACGAGCAGTACTTC.

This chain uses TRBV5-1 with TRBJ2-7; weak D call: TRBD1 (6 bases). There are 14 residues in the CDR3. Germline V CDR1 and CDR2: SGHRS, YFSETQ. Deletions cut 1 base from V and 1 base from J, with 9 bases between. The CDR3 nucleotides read TGCGCCAGCAGCTTGACTGACAGGTCCTACGAGCAGTACTTC. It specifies CASSLTDRSYEQYF.

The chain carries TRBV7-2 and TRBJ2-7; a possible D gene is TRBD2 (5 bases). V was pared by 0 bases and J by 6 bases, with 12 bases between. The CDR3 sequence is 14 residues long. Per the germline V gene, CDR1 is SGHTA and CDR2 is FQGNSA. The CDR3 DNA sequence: TGTGCCAGCAGCTTAGCGGGAGCCCCCTCCGAGCAGTACTTC. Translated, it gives CASSLAGAPSEQYF.

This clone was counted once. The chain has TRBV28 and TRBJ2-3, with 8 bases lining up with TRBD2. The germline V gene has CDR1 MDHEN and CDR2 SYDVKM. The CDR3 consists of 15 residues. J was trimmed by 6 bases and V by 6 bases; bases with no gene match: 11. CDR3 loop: CASRPHQAGEDTQYF. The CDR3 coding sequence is TGTGCCAGCAGACCTCATCAAGCGGGAGAGGATACGCAGTATTTT.

As DNA, the CDR3 is TGTGCCAGCAGCTCAACTTCAATCGGGAGCTCTGGAAACACCATATATTTT. Amino acids: CASSSTSIGSSGNTIYF. This chain joins TRBV5-5 and TRBJ1-3; no definite D call. V was trimmed by 3 bases and J by 0 bases, leaving 16 bases between them. The CDR3 sequence is 17 residues long. Germline V CDR1 and CDR2: SGHKS, YYEKEE (reference sequence).

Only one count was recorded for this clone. CDR3 protein: CASTPAAGEYEQYF. As DNA, the CDR3 is TGTGCCAGCACCCCAGCGGCCGGGGAGTACGAGCAGTACTTC. This chain joins TRBV28 and TRBJ2-7; D is perhaps TRBD2 (5 bases). V dropped 7 bases and J dropped 4 bases, with 17 bases sitting between them. Germline lookup yields CDR1 MDHEN and CDR2 SYDVKM. The CDR3 has 14 amino acids.

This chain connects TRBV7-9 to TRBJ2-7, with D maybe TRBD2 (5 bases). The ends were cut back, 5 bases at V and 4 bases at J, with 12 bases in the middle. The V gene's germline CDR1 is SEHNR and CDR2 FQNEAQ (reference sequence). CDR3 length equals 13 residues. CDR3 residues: CASSPPRGYEQYF. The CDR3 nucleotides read TGTGCCAGCAGCCCGCCCCGAGGGTACGAGCAGTACTTC.

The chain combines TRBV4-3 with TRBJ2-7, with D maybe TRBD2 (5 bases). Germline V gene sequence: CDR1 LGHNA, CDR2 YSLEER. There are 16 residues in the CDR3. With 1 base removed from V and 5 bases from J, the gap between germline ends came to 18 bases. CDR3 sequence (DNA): TGCGCCAGCAGCCAAGTTCCCACTAGTCACGGCAACGAGCAGTACTTC. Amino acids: CASSQVPTSHGNEQYF.

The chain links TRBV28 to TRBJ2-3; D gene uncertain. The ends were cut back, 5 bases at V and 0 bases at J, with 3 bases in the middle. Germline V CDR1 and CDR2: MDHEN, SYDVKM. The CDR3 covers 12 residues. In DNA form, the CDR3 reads TGTGCCAGCAGTCCGAGCACAGATACGCAGTATTTT. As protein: CASSPSTDTQYF.

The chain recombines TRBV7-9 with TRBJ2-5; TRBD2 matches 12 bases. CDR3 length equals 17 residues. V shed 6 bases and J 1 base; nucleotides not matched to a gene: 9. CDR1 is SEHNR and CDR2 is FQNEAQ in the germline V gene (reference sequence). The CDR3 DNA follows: TGTGCCAGCAGTAGGACTAGCGGGAACGTGTTCCAAGAGACCCAGTACTTC. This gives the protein CASSRTSGNVFQETQYF.